This record looks at one T cell receptor beta chain sequence and its context. This PCR relied on a set of 60 Vbeta primers and 13 Jbeta primers. Measured with immunoSEQ multiplex PCR; TCRdb has only the in-frame clones, and not every one. Of about 160,000 clones in the sample, roughly 80% are singletons; the top ten hold about 1.5%. These data belong to a study of cytomegalovirus exposure and HLA in healthy donors. CDR1 is SQVTM, CDR2 ANQGSEA, per germline. This CDR3 comprises 12 residues. Losses at the gene ends were 6 bases for V and 2 bases for J; bases not matched to a gene: 3. This chain links TRBV29-1 with TRBJ2-7; 8 bases line up with TRBD1. The clonotype was recovered from a woman aged 30 to 39 in good health and CMV-seronegative. Sequenced sample: PBMCs. In DNA, the CDR3 is TGCAGCGTACAGGGGGTCCCCTACGAGCAGTACTTC. Its protein product is CSVQGVPYEQYF.